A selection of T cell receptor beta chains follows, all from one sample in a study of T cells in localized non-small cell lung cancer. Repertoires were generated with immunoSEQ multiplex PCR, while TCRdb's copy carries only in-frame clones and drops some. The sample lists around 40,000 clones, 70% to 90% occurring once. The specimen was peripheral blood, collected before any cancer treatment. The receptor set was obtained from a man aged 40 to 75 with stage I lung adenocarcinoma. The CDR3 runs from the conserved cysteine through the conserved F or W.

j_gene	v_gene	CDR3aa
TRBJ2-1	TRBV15	CATSSTDRSSWEQFF
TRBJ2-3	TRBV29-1	CSVRRGTDTQYF
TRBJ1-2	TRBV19	CASSPNRSSAYTF
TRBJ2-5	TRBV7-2	CASRRTSGRAQETQYF
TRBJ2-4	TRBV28	CASSIGTGGAKDIQYF
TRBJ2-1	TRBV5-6	CASSKIDSDNEQFF
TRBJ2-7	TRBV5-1	CASSSRTGTSYEQYF
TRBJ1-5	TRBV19	CASSILGESGQPQHF
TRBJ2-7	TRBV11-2	CASSLETGEQYF
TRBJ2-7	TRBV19	CASSLRDGTYEQYF
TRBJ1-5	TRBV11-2	CASSLDREEPQHF
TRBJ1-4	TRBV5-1	CASSPQGRYEKLFF
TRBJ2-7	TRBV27	CASRSSRQLSYEQYF
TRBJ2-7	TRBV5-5	CASSHWTSGDEQYF
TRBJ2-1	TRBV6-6	CASSWTSGSEQFF
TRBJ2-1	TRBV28	CASRGKPSYNEQFF
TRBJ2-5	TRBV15	CATSRGQETQYF
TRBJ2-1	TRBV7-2	CASTSTGGPNEQFF
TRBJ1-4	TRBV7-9	CAGGKGQPNEKLFF
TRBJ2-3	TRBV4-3	CASSPKRSRTDTQYF
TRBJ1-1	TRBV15	CATSSQRGTEAFF
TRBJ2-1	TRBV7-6	CASSSTSGNFPGEQFF